Sequencing of this TCR beta chain was carried out in a study of shared clonotypes between healthy human individuals. Study-level background: Each donor's CD4 naive and CD4 memory cells filled three plates apiece, CD8 naive two, and CD8 memory one.

Profiling relied on immunoSEQ multiplex PCR, and the TCRdb table lists in-frame clones only, not all of them. Found here are roughly 2,300,000 clones, less than 95% of them singletons; the top ten hold 0.37%. The CDR3 consists of 17 residues. After removal of 7 bases from V and 5 bases from J, the junction contained 14 bases not matched to a gene. Germline V CDR1 and CDR2: SNHLY, FYNNEI. The chain uses TRBV2 and TRBJ2-7; 13 bases map to TRBD2. The receptor's source is a man between 18 and 29 years old in good health. Some clones in this sample may be carry-over from other donors' samples. Sequencing used naive CD4+ T cells from PBMCs. Subset here: CD45RA+ positively selected. The CDR3 region has the DNA TGTGCCAGCAAAGGGAGGAGACTAGCGGGAGGCCCTCACGAGCAGTACTTC. Its translation: CASKGRRLAGGPHEQYF.